This T cell receptor (beta chain) was identified during a study of blood T cells in healthy people across ages. Broader study findings: Age advanced and TCR beta diversity per million T cells fell, roughly linearly.

The sample holds a few counts of this clonotype. Its antigen is unknown. Ranging in age from about 6 to 90, the donors were healthy Caucasian individuals from Russia. This CDR3 has 15 amino acids. Germline-derived CDR1 and CDR2 are SGHTA and FQGTGA. V lost 4 bases, J lost 11 bases, and 15 bases stayed unmatched. The authors ran a second PCR of roughly 6 to 12 cycles using a sample-barcoded 5' primer and a J-beta primer mix. All samples yielded 3 million or more CDR3-containing paired-end reads. TCRdb reprocessed the 5' RACE reads with MiXCR, giving one entry per CDR3 protein. Among a few hundred thousand distinct CDR3 sequences listed, roughly half were seen once.

This chain connects TRBV7-3 to TRBJ2-5, with 8 bases aligning to TRBD2. The sample taken for sequencing was blood. This sequence originates from a man aged 55 to 70 in good health. CDR3 in DNA: TGTGCCAGCAGCTCAAGACTAGCGCCTAGCAATGAGCAGTACTTC. This codes for CASSSRLAPSNEQYF.